This T cell receptor beta chain was recorded in a study of T cell responses to AZD1222 COVID-19 vaccine. Findings of the study overall: Clonal diversity may have been underestimated, and the donors were mostly white British, with more females than males.

The repertoire was sequenced with immunoSEQ multiplex PCR; TCRdb's copy has only in-frame clones and lacks some. The data show 90,000 to 120,000 clones, with around 92% seen just once and roughly 6.5% held by the top ten. The CDR3 extends over 15 amino acids. From germline, CDR1 is SGHVS and CDR2 FNYEAQ. V dropped 10 bases and J dropped 2; count of bases not matched to a gene: 7. For this clone: Its antigen is undetermined.

The rearrangement uses TRBV7-6 and TRBJ2-3; 12 positions agree with TRBD1. The sequences come from peripheral blood, collected on day 0 of AZD1222 vaccination. This TCR was sampled from an adult in good health. CDR3 nucleotides: TGTGCCATTGGGGACAGGGGGCATGACACAGATACGCAGTATTTT. It yields the protein CAIGDRGHDTDTQYF.